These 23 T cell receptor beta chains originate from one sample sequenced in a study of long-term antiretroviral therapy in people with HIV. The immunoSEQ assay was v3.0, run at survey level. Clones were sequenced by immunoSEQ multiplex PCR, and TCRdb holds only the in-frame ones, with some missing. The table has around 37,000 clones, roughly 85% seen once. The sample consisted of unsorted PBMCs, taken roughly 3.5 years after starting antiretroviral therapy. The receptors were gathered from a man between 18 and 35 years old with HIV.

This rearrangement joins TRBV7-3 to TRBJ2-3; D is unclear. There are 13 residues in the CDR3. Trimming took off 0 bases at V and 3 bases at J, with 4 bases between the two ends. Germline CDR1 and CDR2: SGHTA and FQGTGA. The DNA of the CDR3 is TGTGCCAGCAGCTTAACGGGTACAGATACGCAGTATTTT. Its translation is CASSLTGTDTQYF.

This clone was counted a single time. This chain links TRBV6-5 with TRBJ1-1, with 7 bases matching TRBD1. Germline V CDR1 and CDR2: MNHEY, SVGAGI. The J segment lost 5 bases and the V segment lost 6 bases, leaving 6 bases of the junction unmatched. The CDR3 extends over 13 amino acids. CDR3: CASSSDRVTEAFF. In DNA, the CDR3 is TGTGCCAGCAGCAGCGACAGGGTGACTGAAGCTTTCTTT.

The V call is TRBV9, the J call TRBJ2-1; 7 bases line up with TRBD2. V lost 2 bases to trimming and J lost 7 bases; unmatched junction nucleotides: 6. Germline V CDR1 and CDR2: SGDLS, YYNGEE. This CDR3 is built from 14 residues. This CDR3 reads CASSVGGGRNEQFF. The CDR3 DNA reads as TGTGCCAGCAGCGTCGGGGGAGGGAGAAATGAGCAGTTCTTC.

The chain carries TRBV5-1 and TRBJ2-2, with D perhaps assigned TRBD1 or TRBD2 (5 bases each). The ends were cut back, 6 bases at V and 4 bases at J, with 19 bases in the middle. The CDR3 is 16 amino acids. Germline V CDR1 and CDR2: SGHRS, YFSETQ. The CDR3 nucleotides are TGCGCCAGCATCCTGGCGGCAGGGACCACCACCGGGGAGCTGTTTTTT. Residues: CASILAAGTTTGELFF. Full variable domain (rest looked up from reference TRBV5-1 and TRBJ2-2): KAGVTQTPRYLIKTRGQQVTLSCSPISGHRSVSWYQQTPGQGLQFLFEYFSETQRNKGNFPGRFSGRQFSNSRSEMNVSTLELGDSALYLCASILAAGTTTGELFFGEGSRLTVL.

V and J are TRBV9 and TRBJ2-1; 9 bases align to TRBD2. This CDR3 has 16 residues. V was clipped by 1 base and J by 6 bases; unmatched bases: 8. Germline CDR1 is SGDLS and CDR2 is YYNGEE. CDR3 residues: CASSVSAGGGANEQFF. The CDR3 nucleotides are TGTGCCAGCAGCGTAAGTGCGGGCGGGGGGGCCAATGAGCAGTTCTTC.

CDR3 DNA sequence: TGCAGCGTCCAAGCTGGCTCCGCTATCCAAGAGACCCAGTACTTC. This gives the protein CSVQAGSAIQETQYF. V usage is TRBV29-1 and J usage is TRBJ2-5; no reliable D call. Germline assignment: CDR1 SQVTM and CDR2 ANQGSEA. The V and J ends lost 6 bases and 1 base respectively, with 18 bases between them. CDR3 size: 15 residues.

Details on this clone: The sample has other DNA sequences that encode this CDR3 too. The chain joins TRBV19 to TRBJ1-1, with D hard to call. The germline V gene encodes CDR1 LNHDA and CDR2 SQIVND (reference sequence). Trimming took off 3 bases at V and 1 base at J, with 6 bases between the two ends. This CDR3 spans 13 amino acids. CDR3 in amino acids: CASSIRPNTEAFF. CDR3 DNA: TGTGCCAGTAGTATTAGGCCGAACACTGAAGCTTTCTTT.

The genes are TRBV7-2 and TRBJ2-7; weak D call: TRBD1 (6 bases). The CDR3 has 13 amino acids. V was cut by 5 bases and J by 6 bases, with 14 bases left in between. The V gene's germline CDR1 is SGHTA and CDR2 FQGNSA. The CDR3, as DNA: TGTGCCAGCAGCCCCACAGGGTTGGCCGAGCAGTACTTC. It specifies CASSPTGLAEQYF.

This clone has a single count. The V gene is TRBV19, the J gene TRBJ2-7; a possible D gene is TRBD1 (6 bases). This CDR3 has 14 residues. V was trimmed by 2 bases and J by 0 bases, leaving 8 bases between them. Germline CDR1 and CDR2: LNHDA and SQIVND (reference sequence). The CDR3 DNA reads TGTGCCAGTAGTATAACAGGGAACTCCTACGAGCAGTACTTC. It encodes CASSITGNSYEQYF.

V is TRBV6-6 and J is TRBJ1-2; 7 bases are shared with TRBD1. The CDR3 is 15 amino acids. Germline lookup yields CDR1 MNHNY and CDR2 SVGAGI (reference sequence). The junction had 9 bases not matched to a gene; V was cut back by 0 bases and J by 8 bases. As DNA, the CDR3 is TGTGCCAGCAGTTACTCGAGAGGGGGCCGAAAAGGCTACACCTTC. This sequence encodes CASSYSRGGRKGYTF.

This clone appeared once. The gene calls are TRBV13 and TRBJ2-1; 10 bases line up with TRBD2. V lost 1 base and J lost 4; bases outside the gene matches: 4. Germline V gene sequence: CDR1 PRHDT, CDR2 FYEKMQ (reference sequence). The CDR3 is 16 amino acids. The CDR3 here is CASSLEASGGYNEQFF. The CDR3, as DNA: TGTGCCAGCAGCTTAGAGGCTAGCGGGGGATACAATGAGCAGTTCTTC.

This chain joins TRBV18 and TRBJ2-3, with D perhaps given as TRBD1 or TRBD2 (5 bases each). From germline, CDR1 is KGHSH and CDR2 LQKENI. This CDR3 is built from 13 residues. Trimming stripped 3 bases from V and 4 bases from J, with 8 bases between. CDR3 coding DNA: TGTGCCAGCTCACCGGGGACCTCAGATACGCAGTATTTT. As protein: CASSPGTSDTQYF.

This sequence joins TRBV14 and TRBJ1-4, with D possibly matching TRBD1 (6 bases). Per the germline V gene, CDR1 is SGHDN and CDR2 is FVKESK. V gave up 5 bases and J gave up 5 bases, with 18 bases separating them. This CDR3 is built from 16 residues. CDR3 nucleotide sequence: TGTGCCAGCAGCTTGCAACCCGGGACATACAATGAAAAACTGTTTTTT. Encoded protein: CASSLQPGTYNEKLFF. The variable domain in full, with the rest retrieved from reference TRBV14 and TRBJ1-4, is EAGVTQFPSHSVIEKGQTVTLRCDPISGHDNLYWYRRVMGKEIKFLLHFVKESKQDESGMPNNRFLAERTGGTYSTLKVQPAELEDSGVYFCASSLQPGTYNEKLFFGSGTQLSVL.

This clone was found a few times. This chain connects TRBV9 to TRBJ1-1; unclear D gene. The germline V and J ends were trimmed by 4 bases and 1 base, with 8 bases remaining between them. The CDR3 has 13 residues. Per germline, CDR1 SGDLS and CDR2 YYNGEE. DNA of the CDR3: TGTGCCAGCAGCCAAGGGCGGAACACTGAAGCTTTCTTT. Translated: CASSQGRNTEAFF.

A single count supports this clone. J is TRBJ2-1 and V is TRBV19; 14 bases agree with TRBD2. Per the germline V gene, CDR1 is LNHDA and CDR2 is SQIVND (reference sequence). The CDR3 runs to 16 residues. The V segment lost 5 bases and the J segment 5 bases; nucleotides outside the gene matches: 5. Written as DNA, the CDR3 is TGTGCCAGTAGTTCCGGGACTAGCGGGAGTCACAATGAGCAGTTCTTC. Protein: CASSSGTSGSHNEQFF.

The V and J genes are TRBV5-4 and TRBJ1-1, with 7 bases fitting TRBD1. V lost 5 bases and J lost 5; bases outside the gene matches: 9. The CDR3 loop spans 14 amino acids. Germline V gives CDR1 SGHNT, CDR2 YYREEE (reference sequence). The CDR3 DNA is TGTGCCAGCAGTAAAACAGGGGTAACTACTGAAGCTTTCTTT. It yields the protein CASSKTGVTTEAFF.

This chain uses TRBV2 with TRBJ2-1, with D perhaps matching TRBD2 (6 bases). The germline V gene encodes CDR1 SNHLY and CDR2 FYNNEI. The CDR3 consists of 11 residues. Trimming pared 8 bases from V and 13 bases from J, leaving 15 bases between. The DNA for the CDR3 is TGTGCCAGCCACACCGGGACTCGTCAGTTCTTC. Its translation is CASHTGTRQFF. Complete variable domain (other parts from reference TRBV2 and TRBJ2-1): EPEVTQTPSHQVTQMGQEVILRCVPISNHLYFYWYRQILGQKVEFLVSFYNNEISEKSEIFDDQFSVERPDGSNFTLKIRSTKLEDSAMYFCASHTGTRQFFGPGTRLTVL.

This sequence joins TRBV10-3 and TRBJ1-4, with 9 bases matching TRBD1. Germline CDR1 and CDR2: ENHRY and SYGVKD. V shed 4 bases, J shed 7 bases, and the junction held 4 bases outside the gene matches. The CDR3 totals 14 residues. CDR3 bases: TGTGCCATCAGTGCTGGGACAGGGAGTGAAAAACTGTTTTTT. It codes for CAISAGTGSEKLFF.

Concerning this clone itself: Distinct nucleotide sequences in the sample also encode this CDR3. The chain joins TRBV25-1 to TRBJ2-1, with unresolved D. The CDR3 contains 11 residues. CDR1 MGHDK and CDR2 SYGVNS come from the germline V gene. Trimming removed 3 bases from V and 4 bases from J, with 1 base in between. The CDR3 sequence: CASSEYNEQFF. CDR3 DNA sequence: TGTGCCAGCAGTGAGTACAATGAGCAGTTCTTC.

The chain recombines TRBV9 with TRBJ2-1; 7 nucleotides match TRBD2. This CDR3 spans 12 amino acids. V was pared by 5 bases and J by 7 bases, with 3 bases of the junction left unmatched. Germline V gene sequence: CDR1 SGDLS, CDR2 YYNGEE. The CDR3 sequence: CASRGEGNEQFF. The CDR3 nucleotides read TGTGCCAGCAGAGGGGAGGGGAATGAGCAGTTCTTC.

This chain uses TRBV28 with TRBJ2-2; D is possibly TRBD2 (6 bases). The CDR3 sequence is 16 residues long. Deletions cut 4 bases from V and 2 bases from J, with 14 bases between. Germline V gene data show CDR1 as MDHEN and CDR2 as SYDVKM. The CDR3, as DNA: TGTGCCAGCAGTTCCACCGGACTAAGAAACACCGGGGAGCTGTTTTTT. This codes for CASSSTGLRNTGELFF.

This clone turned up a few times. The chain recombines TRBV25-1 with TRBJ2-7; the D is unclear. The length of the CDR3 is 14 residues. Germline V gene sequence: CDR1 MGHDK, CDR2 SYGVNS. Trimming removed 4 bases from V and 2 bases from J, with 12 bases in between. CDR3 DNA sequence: TGTGCCAGCAGTGCATCTGGATTTCCCTACGAGCAGTACTTC. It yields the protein CASSASGFPYEQYF.

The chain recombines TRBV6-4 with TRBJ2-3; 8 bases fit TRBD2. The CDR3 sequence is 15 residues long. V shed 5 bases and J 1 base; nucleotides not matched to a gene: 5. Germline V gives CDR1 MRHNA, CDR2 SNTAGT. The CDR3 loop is CASSQSGSGTDTQYF. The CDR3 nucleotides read TGTGCCAGCAGTCAAAGCGGGAGTGGCACAGATACGCAGTATTTT.